The sequence of this TCR beta chain was determined in a study of T cells after posttransplantation cyclophosphamide. This CDR3 has 16 residues. V was clipped by 3 bases and J by 5 bases; unmatched bases: 6. The V gene's germline CDR1 is MGHRA and CDR2 YSYEKL. Produced via immunoSEQ multiplex PCR; TCRdb's table is partial and in-frame only. Listed for the sample are 20,000 to 30,000 clones, none seen a single time. Findings and caveats of the study: Donor CD8+ memory clones often dominated recipient blood repertoires at later times.

This clone was seen at least ten times. Antigen specificity is unknown. Material: PBMCs. The clonotype comes from a man aged 45 to 65 in good health, CMV-negative, and a related stem cell transplant donor. This chain links TRBV4-1 with TRBJ1-5; 11 bases are shared with TRBD1. In nucleotides, the CDR3 is TGCGCCAGCAGCCAGCGCCCGGGACAGGGGGATCAGCCCCAGCATTTT. Protein product: CASSQRPGQGDQPQHF.